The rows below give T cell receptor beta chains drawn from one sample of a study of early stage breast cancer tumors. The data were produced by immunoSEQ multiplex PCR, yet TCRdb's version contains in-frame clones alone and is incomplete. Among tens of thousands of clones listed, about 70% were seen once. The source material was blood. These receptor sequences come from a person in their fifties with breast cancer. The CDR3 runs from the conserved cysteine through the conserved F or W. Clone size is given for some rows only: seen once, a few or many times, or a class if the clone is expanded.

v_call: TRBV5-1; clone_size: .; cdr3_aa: CASRSGTGGTGELFF
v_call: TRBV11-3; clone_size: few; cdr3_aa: CASSFGGYNEQFF
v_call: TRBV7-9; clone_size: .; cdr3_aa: CASSLLGTGEEKLFF
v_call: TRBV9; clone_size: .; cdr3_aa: CASSVEGTGYNEKLFF
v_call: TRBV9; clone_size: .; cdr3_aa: CASSVGQGTDTQYF
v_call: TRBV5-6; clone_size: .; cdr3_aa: CASSLGTRTSGSYEQYF
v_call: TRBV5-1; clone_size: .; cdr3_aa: CASSLGGTSGTDTQYF
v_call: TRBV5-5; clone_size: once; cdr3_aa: CASTRSGTLGGEQYF
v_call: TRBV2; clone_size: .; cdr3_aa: CASRSGQGFSYEQYF
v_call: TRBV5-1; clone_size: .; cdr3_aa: CASSLGTVLPEQYF
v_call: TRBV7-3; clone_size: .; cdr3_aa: CASSANSGRAPDTQYF
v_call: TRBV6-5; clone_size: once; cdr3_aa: CASRGLDTYEQYF
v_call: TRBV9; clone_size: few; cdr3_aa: CASSVEHNYGYTF
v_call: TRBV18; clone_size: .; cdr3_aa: CASSSRGGDTEAFF